The rows below give T cell receptor beta chains drawn from one sample of a study of cytomegalovirus exposure and HLA in healthy donors. The assay was immunoSEQ multiplex PCR, and TCRdb's table has in-frame clones only and misses some. The sample has tens of thousands of clones, approximately 72% seen once. The source material was PBMCs. These receptors were obtained from a woman aged 45 to 65 in good health and CMV-seronegative. CDR3s leave out the opening cysteine and the closing phenylalanine or tryptophan. D genes are given only for firm matches.

v_call: TRBV4-3; cdr3_length: 14; j_call: TRBJ2-2; d_call: NA; cdr3_aa: ASSQDLVAIAGELF
v_call: TRBV6-5; cdr3_length: 12; j_call: TRBJ2-7; d_call: TRBD1; cdr3_aa: ASSYGDSLYEQY
v_call: TRBV18; cdr3_length: 10; j_call: TRBJ1-1; d_call: NA; cdr3_aa: ASSPVVTEAF
v_call: TRBV15; cdr3_length: 13; j_call: TRBJ1-5; d_call: TRBD1; cdr3_aa: ATREGQGLPQPQH
v_call: TRBV4-1; cdr3_length: 13; j_call: TRBJ2-1; d_call: TRBD2; cdr3_aa: ASSQGGLADNEQF
v_call: TRBV5-1; cdr3_length: 10; j_call: TRBJ2-7; d_call: NA; cdr3_aa: ASSLAFDEQY
v_call: TRBV2; cdr3_length: 13; j_call: TRBJ2-2; d_call: TRBD2; cdr3_aa: ASGGGLARTGELF
v_call: TRBV5-4; cdr3_length: 11; j_call: TRBJ1-5; d_call: TRBD1; cdr3_aa: ASSLQGADVQH
v_call: TRBV6-5; cdr3_length: 13; j_call: TRBJ1-1; d_call: TRBD1; cdr3_aa: ASRITGTENTEAF
v_call: TRBV4-1; cdr3_length: 13; j_call: TRBJ2-1; d_call: NA; cdr3_aa: ASSHAGLDEEGQF
v_call: TRBV2; cdr3_length: 13; j_call: TRBJ2-7; d_call: TRBD2; cdr3_aa: ASSEQAGGIHEQY
v_call: TRBV28; cdr3_length: 12; j_call: TRBJ2-1; d_call: TRBD2; cdr3_aa: ASSPQLAGVEQF
v_call: TRBV6-6; cdr3_length: 13; j_call: TRBJ1-4; d_call: NA; cdr3_aa: ASTPGELENEKLF
v_call: TRBV5-4; cdr3_length: 15; j_call: TRBJ2-5; d_call: TRBD2; cdr3_aa: ASSPGGRRGGQETQY
v_call: TRBV5-6; cdr3_length: 12; j_call: TRBJ2-4; d_call: TRBD1; cdr3_aa: ASSTSGGENIQY
v_call: TRBV4-1; cdr3_length: 15; j_call: TRBJ1-5; d_call: NA; cdr3_aa: ASSFDSPGQSNQPQH
v_call: TRBV5-1; cdr3_length: 13; j_call: TRBJ1-4; d_call: TRBD1; cdr3_aa: ASRQGTPVGEKLF
v_call: TRBV6-5; cdr3_length: 11; j_call: TRBJ2-7; d_call: TRBD2; cdr3_aa: ASSGGLAYEQY
v_call: TRBV13; cdr3_length: 12; j_call: TRBJ2-7; d_call: NA; cdr3_aa: ASSLGLEGDEQY
v_call: TRBV7-6; cdr3_length: 13; j_call: TRBJ2-2; d_call: NA; cdr3_aa: ASSLAGLNTGELF
v_call: TRBV2; cdr3_length: 12; j_call: TRBJ2-1; d_call: TRBD2; cdr3_aa: ASKGTSVYNEQF
v_call: TRBV28; cdr3_length: 13; j_call: TRBJ1-2; d_call: TRBD1; cdr3_aa: ASSSGTTGIYGYT
v_call: TRBV29-1; cdr3_length: 11; j_call: TRBJ2-7; d_call: NA; cdr3_aa: SVDAEGRYEQY
v_call: TRBV25-1; cdr3_length: 13; j_call: TRBJ2-5; d_call: TRBD2; cdr3_aa: ASSATSGRHETQY
v_call: TRBV28; cdr3_length: 13; j_call: TRBJ1-5; d_call: NA; cdr3_aa: ASSLPSGDRQPQH
v_call: TRBV7-8; cdr3_length: 15; j_call: NA; d_call: NA; cdr3_aa: ASSLLGSRKAYSEQY
v_call: TRBV18; cdr3_length: 13; j_call: TRBJ2-3; d_call: TRBD2; cdr3_aa: ASSKTSVRADTQY
v_call: TRBV9; cdr3_length: 13; j_call: TRBJ1-3; d_call: NA; cdr3_aa: ASSRSGGTGNTIY
v_call: TRBV5-1; cdr3_length: 11; j_call: TRBJ2-5; d_call: NA; cdr3_aa: ASSVRAQETQY
v_call: TRBV7-8; cdr3_length: 11; j_call: TRBJ1-3; d_call: TRBD1; cdr3_aa: ASSSGGGNTIY
v_call: TRBV19; cdr3_length: 14; j_call: TRBJ2-7; d_call: TRBD1; cdr3_aa: ASSIRSGQGAHEQY
v_call: TRBV7-8; cdr3_length: 13; j_call: TRBJ1-2; d_call: NA; cdr3_aa: ASSSPSGGSYGYT
v_call: TRBV13; cdr3_length: 13; j_call: TRBJ2-5; d_call: TRBD2; cdr3_aa: ASSRTSGVGETQY
v_call: TRBV2; cdr3_length: 12; j_call: TRBJ2-5; d_call: TRBD1; cdr3_aa: ASAPGQGFGTQY
v_call: TRBV7-9; cdr3_length: 14; j_call: TRBJ1-3; d_call: TRBD1; cdr3_aa: ASSPRGVDRGNTIY
v_call: TRBV5-1; cdr3_length: 11; j_call: TRBJ1-1; d_call: NA; cdr3_aa: ASTLGSGTEAF
v_call: TRBV7-8; cdr3_length: 13; j_call: TRBJ2-7; d_call: NA; cdr3_aa: ASSLARDSAYEQY
v_call: TRBV5-4; cdr3_length: 13; j_call: TRBJ1-1; d_call: NA; cdr3_aa: ASSPIGEGTNEAF
v_call: TRBV9; cdr3_length: 15; j_call: TRBJ2-3; d_call: TRBD2; cdr3_aa: ASSGGTSGFHTDTQY